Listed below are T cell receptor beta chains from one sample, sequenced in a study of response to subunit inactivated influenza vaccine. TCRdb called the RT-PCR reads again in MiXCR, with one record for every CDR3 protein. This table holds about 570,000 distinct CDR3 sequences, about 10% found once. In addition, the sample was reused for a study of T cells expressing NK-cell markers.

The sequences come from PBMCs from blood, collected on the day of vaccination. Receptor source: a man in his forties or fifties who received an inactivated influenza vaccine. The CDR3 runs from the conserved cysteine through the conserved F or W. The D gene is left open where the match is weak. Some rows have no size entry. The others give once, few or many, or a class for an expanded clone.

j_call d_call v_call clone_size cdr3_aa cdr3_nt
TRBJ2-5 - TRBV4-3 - CASSKRTAAQETQYF TGCGCCAGCAGCAAGCGAACGGCAGCACAAGAGACCCAGTACTTC
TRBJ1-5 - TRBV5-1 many CASSLEPEAGPQHF TGCGCCAGCAGCTTGGAGCCTGAAGCAGGGCCCCAGCATTTT
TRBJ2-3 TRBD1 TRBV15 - CATSRGSTGAHRGTQYF TGTGCCACCAGCAGAGGATCTACAGGGGCCCACAGAGGTACGCAGTATTTT
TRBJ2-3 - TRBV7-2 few CASSFRPSAGGDTQYF TGTGCCAGCAGCTTTCGTCCGAGCGCTGGGGGAGATACGCAGTATTTT
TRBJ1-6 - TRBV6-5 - CASSYSRGRSYNSPLHF TGTGCCAGCAGTTACAGTCGGGGCAGATCCTATAATTCACCCCTCCACTTT
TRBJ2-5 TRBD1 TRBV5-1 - CASSFDRVGETQYF TGCGCCAGCAGCTTCGACAGGGTTGGAGAGACCCAGTACTTC
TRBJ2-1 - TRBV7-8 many CASSNDGLSLRNEQFF TGTGCCAGCAGCAACGACGGACTTTCATTGAGGAATGAGCAGTTCTTC
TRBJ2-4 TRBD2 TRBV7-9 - CASSFRAGALAKNIQYF TGTGCCAGCAGCTTTCGAGCGGGAGCCCTAGCCAAAAACATTCAGTACTTC
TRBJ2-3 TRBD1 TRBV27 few CASRNYRGLSTDTQYF TGTGCCAGCAGGAACTACAGGGGGCTTAGCACAGATACGCAGTATTTT
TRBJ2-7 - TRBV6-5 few CASSYLLGPGDYEQYF TGTGCCAGCAGTTATTTATTGGGTCCGGGGGACTACGAGCAGTACTTC
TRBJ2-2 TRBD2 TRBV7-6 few CASSPRGSGITGELFF TGTGCCAGCAGCCCCCGTGGTAGCGGGATTACCGGGGAGCTGTTTTTT
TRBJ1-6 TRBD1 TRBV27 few CASSTDRGSPLHF TGTGCCAGCAGTACGGACAGGGGATCACCCCTCCACTTT
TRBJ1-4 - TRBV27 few CASGGMGANEKLFF TGTGCCAGCGGAGGGATGGGGGCTAATGAAAAACTGTTTTTT
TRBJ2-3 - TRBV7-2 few CASSPSGMSTDTQYF TGTGCCAGCAGCCCCTCGGGAATGAGCACAGATACGCAGTATTTT
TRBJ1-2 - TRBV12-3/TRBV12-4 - CASTNPGTLPLGNYGYTF TGTGCCAGCACCAACCCTGGGACACTGCCGTTGGGGAACTATGGCTACACCTTC
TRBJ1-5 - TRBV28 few CASSLWGQGGQPQHF TGTGCCAGCAGTTTATGGGGGCAGGGAGGGCAGCCCCAGCATTTT
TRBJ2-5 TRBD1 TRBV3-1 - CASNRAGGREETQYF TGTGCCAGCAACCGAGCAGGGGGCAGAGAAGAGACCCAGTACTTC
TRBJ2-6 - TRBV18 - CASSLGRTTGSGANVLTF TGTGCCAGCTCCCTCGGCCGGACTACCGGCTCTGGGGCCAACGTCCTGACTTTC
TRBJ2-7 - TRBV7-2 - CASSLNRRYEQYF TGTGCCAGCAGCCTCAATAGGAGATACGAGCAGTACTTC
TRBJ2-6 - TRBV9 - CASSGRQVSGANVLTF TGTGCCAGCAGCGGACGACAGGTCTCTGGGGCCAACGTCCTGACTTTC
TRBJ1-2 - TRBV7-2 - CASSSSRAGYTF TGTGCCAGCAGCTCCAGCAGGGCTGGCTACACCTTC
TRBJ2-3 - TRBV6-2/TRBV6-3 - CASRGPRWADTQYF TGTGCCAGCAGGGGTCCTCGGTGGGCAGATACGCAGTATTTT
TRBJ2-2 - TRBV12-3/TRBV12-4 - CASSLEWGVLEPGELFF TGTGCCAGCAGTTTAGAGTGGGGGGTACTAGAACCCGGGGAGCTGTTTTTT
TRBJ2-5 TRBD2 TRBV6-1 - CASSPSGGPGETQYF TGTGCCAGCAGCCCCAGCGGGGGGCCGGGAGAGACCCAGTACTTC
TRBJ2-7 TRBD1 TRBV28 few CASSLGTGFREQYF TGTGCCAGCAGTTTGGGGACAGGCTTTCGCGAGCAGTACTTC
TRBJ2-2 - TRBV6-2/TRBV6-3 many CASSNPDRPGELFF TGTGCCAGCAGCAACCCAGACAGGCCCGGGGAGCTGTTTTTT
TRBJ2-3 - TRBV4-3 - CASSQEHADTQYF TGCGCCAGCAGCCAAGAACATGCAGATACGCAGTATTTT
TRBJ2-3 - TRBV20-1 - CSARDSQTDTQYF TGCAGTGCTAGAGACTCCCAGACGGATACGCAGTATTTT
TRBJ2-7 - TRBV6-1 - CASRTDHRSYEQYF TGTGCCAGCAGGACAGATCACCGCTCCTACGAGCAGTACTTC
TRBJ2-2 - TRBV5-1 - CASSRRTRDTGELFF TGCGCCAGCAGCCGCCGAACGCGGGACACCGGGGAGCTGTTTTTT
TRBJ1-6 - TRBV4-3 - CASSQGVSSDYNSPLHF TGCGCCAGCAGCCAAGGGGTCAGCAGCGACTATAATTCACCCCTCCACTTT
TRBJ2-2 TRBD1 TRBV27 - CASSYDREAGELFF TGTGCCAGCAGTTACGACAGGGAAGCCGGGGAGCTGTTTTTT
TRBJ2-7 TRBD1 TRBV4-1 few CASSHPGTGAEQYF TGCGCCAGCAGCCATCCCGGGACAGGGGCCGAGCAGTACTTC
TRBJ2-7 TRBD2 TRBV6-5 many CASSYSTGAGGEQYF TGTGCCAGCAGTTACTCCACTGGCGCGGGGGGCGAGCAGTACTTC
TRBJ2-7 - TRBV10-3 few CAIRRGSSSYEQYF TGTGCCATCCGAAGGGGGTCCTCCTCCTACGAGCAGTACTTC
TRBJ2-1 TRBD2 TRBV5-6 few CASRLVASGRVDEQFF TGTGCCAGCAGGCTTGTGGCTAGCGGGAGGGTCGATGAGCAGTTCTTC
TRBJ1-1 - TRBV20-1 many CSARDRGTWYTEAFF TGCAGTGCTAGAGATCGGGGCACGTGGTACACTGAAGCTTTCTTT
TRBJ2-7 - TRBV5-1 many CASSRDSYEQYF TGTGCCAGCAGCCGTGACAGCTACGAGCAGTACTTC
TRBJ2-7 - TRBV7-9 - CARGRVCYEQYF TGTGCCAGGGGACGGGTATGCTACGAGCAGTACTTC
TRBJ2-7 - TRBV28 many CASTSPVGGRYEQYF TGTGCCAGCACCTCCCCCGTGGGGGGCCGCTACGAGCAGTACTTC
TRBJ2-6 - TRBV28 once CASSSIGEVGGANVLTF TGTGCCAGCAGTTCCATCGGCGAGGTAGGGGGGGCCAACGTCCTGACTTTC
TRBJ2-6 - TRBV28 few CASSPFASGISGANVLTF TGTGCCAGCAGCCCGTTTGCGTCGGGGATCTCTGGGGCCAACGTCCTGACTTTC
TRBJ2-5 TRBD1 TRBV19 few CASSDTGGLQETQYF TGTGCCAGTAGTGATACAGGGGGCCTCCAAGAGACCCAGTACTTC
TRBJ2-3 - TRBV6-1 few CASSALHPDTQYF TGTGCCAGCAGTGCACTACACCCAGATACGCAGTATTTT
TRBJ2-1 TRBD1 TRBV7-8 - CASSPQGNNEQFF TGTGCCAGCAGCCCACAGGGGAACAATGAGCAGTTCTTC
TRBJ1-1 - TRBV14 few CASSPPQGRTEAFF TGTGCCAGCAGCCCGCCACAGGGTCGAACTGAAGCTTTCTTT
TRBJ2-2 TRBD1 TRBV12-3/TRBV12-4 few CASSSRTGKSTGELFF TGTGCCAGCAGTTCCCGGACAGGGAAATCTACCGGGGAGCTGTTTTTT
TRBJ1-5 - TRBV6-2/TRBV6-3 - CASSDMGLIDNQPQHF TGTGCCAGCAGTGATATGGGATTAATAGATAATCAGCCCCAGCATTTT
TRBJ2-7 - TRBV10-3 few CAISESRDRSVEQYF TGTGCCATCAGTGAGTCGAGGGATCGTTCGGTCGAGCAGTACTTC
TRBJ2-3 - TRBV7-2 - CASSLARRGDTQYF TGTGCCAGCAGCTTAGCCCGCAGGGGAGATACGCAGTATTTT
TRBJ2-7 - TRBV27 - CASSLFGGPSREQYF TGTGCCAGCAGTTTATTCGGGGGCCCTAGCCGTGAGCAGTACTTC
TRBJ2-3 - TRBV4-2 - CASSQGRKSDTQYF TGTGCCAGCAGCCAAGGAAGGAAATCAGATACGCAGTATTTT
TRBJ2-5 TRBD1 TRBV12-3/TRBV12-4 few CASSDRVGAQYF TGTGCCAGCAGCGACAGGGTTGGAGCCCAGTACTTC
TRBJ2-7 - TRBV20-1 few CSARRALPREQYF TGCAGTGCCCGAAGGGCCCTCCCGCGGGAGCAGTACTTC
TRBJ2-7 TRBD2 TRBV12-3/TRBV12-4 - CASRRGLAGREQYF TGTGCCAGCAGAAGGGGACTAGCGGGGCGCGAGCAGTACTTC
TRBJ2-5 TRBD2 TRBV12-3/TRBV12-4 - CASSTTSGRFNQETQYF TGTGCCAGCAGTACGACTAGCGGGAGGTTCAACCAAGAGACCCAGTACTTC
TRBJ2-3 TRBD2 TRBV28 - CASKGDGLAEFFPDTQYF TGTGCCAGCAAAGGGGATGGGCTAGCGGAGTTCTTCCCAGATACGCAGTATTTT
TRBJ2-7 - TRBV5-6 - CASSLLIGEYEQYF TGTGCCAGCAGCCTATTGATCGGCGAGTACGAGCAGTACTTC
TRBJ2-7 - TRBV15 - CATGIGVEQYF TGTGCCACCGGTATAGGGGTCGAGCAGTACTTC
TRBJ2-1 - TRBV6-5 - CASSSFGGHEGNEQFF TGTGCCAGCAGTTCTTTCGGGGGGCACGAAGGCAATGAGCAGTTCTTC